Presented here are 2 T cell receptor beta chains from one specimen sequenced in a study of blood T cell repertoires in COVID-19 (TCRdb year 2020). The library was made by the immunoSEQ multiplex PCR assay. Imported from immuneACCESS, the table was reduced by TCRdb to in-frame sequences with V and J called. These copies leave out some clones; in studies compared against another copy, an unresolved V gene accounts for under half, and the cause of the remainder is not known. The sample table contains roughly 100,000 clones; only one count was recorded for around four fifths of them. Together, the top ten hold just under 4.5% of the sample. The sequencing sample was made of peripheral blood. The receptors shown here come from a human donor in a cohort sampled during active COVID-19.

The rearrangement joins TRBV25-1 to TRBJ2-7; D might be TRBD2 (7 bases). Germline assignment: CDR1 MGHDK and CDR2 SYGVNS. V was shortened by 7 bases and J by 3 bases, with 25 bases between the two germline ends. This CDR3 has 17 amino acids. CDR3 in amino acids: CASTTFGKGGGSYEQYF. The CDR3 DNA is TGTGCCAGCACCACCTTCGGGAAGGGGGGGGGAAGCTACGAGCAGTACTTC.

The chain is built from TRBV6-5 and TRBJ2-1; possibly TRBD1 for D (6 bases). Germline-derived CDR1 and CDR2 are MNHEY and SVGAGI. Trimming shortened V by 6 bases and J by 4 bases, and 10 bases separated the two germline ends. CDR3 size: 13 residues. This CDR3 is CASRTQGYNEQFF. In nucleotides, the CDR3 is TGTGCCAGCAGAACACAGGGATACAATGAGCAGTTCTTC.